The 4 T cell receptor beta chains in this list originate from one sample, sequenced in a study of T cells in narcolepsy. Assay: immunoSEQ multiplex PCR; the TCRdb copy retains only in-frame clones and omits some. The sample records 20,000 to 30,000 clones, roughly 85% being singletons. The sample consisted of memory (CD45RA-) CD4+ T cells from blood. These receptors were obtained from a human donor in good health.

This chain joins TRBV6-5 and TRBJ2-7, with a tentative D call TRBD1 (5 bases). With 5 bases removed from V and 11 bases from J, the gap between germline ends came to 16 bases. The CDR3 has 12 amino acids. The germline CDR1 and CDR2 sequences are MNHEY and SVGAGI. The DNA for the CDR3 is TGTGCCAGCAGTCCTGGCACAGGTGGTGAGTACTTC. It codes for CASSPGTGGEYF.

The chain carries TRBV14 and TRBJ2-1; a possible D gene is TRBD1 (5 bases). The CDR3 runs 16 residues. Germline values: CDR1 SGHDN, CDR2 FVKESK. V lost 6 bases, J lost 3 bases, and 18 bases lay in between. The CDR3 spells CASRSARNQGYNEQFF. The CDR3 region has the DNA TGTGCCAGCAGAAGCGCTAGGAACCAGGGCTACAATGAGCAGTTCTTC. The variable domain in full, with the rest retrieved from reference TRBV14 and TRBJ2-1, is EAGVTQFPSHSVIEKGQTVTLRCDPISGHDNLYWYRRVMGKEIKFLLHFVKESKQDESGMPNNRFLAERTGGTYSTLKVQPAELEDSGVYFCASRSARNQGYNEQFFGPGTRLTVL.

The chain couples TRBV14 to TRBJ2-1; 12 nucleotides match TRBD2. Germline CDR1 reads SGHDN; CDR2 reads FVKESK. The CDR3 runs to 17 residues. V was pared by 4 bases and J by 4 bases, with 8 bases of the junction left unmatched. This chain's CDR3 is CASSLRRTSGMYNEQFF. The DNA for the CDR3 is TGTGCCAGCAGCCTCCGTCGGACTAGCGGGATGTACAATGAGCAGTTCTTC.

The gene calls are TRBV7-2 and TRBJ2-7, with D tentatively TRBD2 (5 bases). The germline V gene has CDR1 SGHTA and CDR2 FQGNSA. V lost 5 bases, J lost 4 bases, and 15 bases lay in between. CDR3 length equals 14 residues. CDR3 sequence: CASSLQRREYEQYF. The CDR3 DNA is TGTGCCAGCAGCCTTCAGCGGAGAGAGTACGAGCAGTACTTC.